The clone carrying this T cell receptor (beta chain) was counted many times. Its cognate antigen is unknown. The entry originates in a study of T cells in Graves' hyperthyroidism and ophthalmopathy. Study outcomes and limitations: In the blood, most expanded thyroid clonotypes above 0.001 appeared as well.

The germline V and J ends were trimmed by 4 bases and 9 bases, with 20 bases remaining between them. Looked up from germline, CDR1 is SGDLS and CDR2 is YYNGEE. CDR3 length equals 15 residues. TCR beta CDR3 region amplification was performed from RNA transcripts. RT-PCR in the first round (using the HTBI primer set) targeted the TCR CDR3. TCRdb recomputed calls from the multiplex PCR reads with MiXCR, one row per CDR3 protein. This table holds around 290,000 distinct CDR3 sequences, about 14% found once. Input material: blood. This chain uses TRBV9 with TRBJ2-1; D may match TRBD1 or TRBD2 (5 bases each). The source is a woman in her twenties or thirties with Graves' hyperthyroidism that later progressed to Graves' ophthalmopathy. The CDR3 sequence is CASSPAGTAGGEQFF. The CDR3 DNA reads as TGTGCCAGCAGCCCGGCCGGGACGGCTGGGGGTGAGCAGTTCTTC.